This T cell receptor beta chain was found in a study of somatic mutations in cytotoxic T cells in rheumatoid arthritis. Looking at the study overall: After diagnosis, patient blood (over 29 ml EDTA) was drawn right away, before any treatment was given.

Trimming took 4 bases from V and 8 from J; bases not matched to a gene: 3. The germline CDR1 and CDR2 sequences are LGHNA and YSLEER. This CDR3 region has 14 residues. The authors' processing: Patient-derived CD8+ clones with a size above 1% showed rare matches to published virus-specific TCRB sequences. Generated by immunoSEQ multiplex PCR, the TCRdb table keeps only in-frame clones and is missing some. That table is the source of V, J and clone size, and D and trimming were worked out from the DNA. The sample yields some 15,000 clones, roughly 72% seen once. The J gene is TRBJ1-6, the V gene TRBV4-3, with 9 bases identical to TRBD1. This TCR was recovered from an adult with rheumatoid arthritis. Sequenced sample: CD8+ T cells sorted from blood. CDR3 protein: CASSPGTGYSPLHF. CDR3 nucleotide sequence: TGCGCCAGCAGCCCCGGGACAGGGTATTCACCCCTCCACTTT.